This T cell receptor (beta chain) is from a study of cytomegalovirus exposure and HLA in healthy donors (dated by TCRdb to the late 2010s). About the investigation overall: In an earlier analysis of under 600 of the donors, under 300 Gb of sequence data and 90 million to 120 million unique TCR beta sequences from some 170 million T cells were reported. An early release that covered fewer than 750 HLA-typed donors contained around 300 gigabases of sequencing data and 85 million to 100 million unique TCR sequences. The T cell repertoires of 700 or so subjects were profiled by immunosequencing and related to cytomegalovirus serostatus. A handful of DR-DQ haplotypes were handled as single units for association and clustering because linkage in the cohort was strong. Donor age, sex, ethnicity and CMV serostatus were compiled alongside the repertoire data. A later genetic analysis used genome-wide SNP genotypes for about 65% of the roughly 670 donors, treating that subset as a discovery cohort. Every repertoire in the discovery cohort had been generated on one and the same sequencing platform. HLA typing covered class I and class II loci at four-digit resolution. The study combined high-throughput TCR immunosequencing, statistical association of individual TCRs with disease status, and machine learning to predict cytomegalovirus infection status. Of the 350 to 450 genotyped donors, over 70% fell in the genetic ancestry cluster associated with self-reported Caucasian donors. Besides the first cohort of approximately 670 subjects, a separate validation cohort made up of 120 different subjects was used. To study patterns of TCR occurrence, a later analysis re-analyzed previously published TCR beta repertoires from around 660 donors and added high-resolution HLA genotyping. Typing coverage varied by locus: about 629-640 donors for A, B, C, DRB1 and DQB1; 500 to 550 for DQA1; 606 for DPA1; roughly 450 for DPB1. An earlier analysis of a few hundred of the donors applied high-throughput TCR beta sequencing to assess whether each TCR beta V gene segment acted as functional or pseudogenic. The study was designed to test whether signatures of past pathogen exposure could be identified by cataloging public T cell receptors. Rather than using new phenotypic data, the later analysis identified candidate immune exposures from TCR beta sequences and from how often those sequences occurred across donors. On average, about 240,000 unique TCR beta nucleotide sequences were sequenced per donor among a few hundred genotyped donors of the cohort, with roughly 19% of those sequences being non-productive. Beyond this particular receptor, the publication reports: A later genetic analysis reported fewer N-insertions in productive TCRs among donors in an Asian-associated ancestry cluster than the roughly 700-donor mean. Because the 87-base-pair reads could not distinguish some IMGT-functional V segments, including TRBV6-2 and TRBV6-3, those segments were excluded. The presence/absence analyses assumed that sequencing depth was roughly uniform across donors, and that assumption may not be true. A further reported finding was that TCR beta sequences accurately predicted the HLA-A and HLA-B alleles for most subjects in the first cohort. This cohort had only TCR beta chains sequenced, and the lack of alpha or paired-chain data limited which features could be detected. The authors suggested that the approach could potentially be generalized to other disease states and immunological phenotypes. In an earlier analysis of some 640 of the donors, most TCR beta V segments were observed in productive rearrangements about 87% or about 30% of the time, broadly matching IMGT annotations. An association between a missense DCLRE1C variant and V-gene and J-gene trimming of TCR beta chains was found in a later genetic analysis and replicated in an independent cohort. According to a later analysis, parvovirus B19, influenza, CMV and Epstein-Barr virus appeared linked to several top co-occurrence clusters. Cytomegalovirus status was reported to be diagnosed by the classifier with high specificity and sensitivity in both the original and validation cohorts. Because counts were too low, fewer than 20 rarely observed V segments, including chromosome 9 orphons, were excluded from the earlier analysis of 587 of the donors. Because HLA typing was unavailable for some donors at each locus, only the typed subset was used in association tests. At a false discovery rate of 0.05, a later analysis linked some 17,000 TCR beta sequences to specific HLA alleles. A later analysis found that TCR association rates varied across HLA loci, with DRB1 alleles showing the most associated TCRs and HLA-C alleles the fewest. Correlated functional status among segregating V segments might be attributable to linkage disequilibrium, but an unknown experimental factor could not be ruled out. Across donors, most TCR sequences were observed very rarely, whereas some public TCRs were present in many individuals. Most CMV-associated TCR beta chains appeared to be HLA-restricted in a later analysis, and the HLA associations seemed to be driven largely by CMV exposure. A later analysis found that HLA-associated TCR beta chains were more clonally expanded and had lower generation probabilities than equally common non-associated chains. When HLA alleles, especially DR and DQ, strongly co-occurred, TCR associations were difficult to assign to individual alleles. In the study, some 180 TCR beta chains were listed as associated with cytomegalovirus. CMV serostatus was the only immune exposure information available for the cohort. In vitro tests confirmed that a few of the cytomegalovirus-associated TCR beta chains recognize cytomegalovirus antigens. The sequencing pipeline was judged likely to have produced a cluster of highly shared sequence variants as a technical artifact.

Receptors were amplified or captured by the immunoSEQ multiplex PCR assay. For the multiplex PCR, a mixture combining 60 forward primers for TCR Vbeta segments and 13 reverse primers for TCR Jbeta segments was used. The CDR3 region of rearranged TCR beta genes was amplified from genomic DNA by a multiplex PCR assay. Amplified TCR beta libraries were sequenced as 87-base-pair reads on the Illumina HiSeq System. Processing in the source paper ran as follows. A later analysis tallied roughly 78 million unique TCR beta chains across the 666 repertoires, and around 12 million of those chains were shared by two or more donors. Raw reads were error-corrected and collapsed into unique sequences with a nearest-neighbor algorithm that merged closely related sequences to remove PCR and sequencing errors. To assign V, D and J gene segments, CDR3 sequences were aligned to IMGT reference sequences. For a sequence to be retained, at least a six-nucleotide match to both a V gene segment and a J gene segment was required. A rearrangement counted as productive if the CDR3 had no stop codons and remained in frame with V and J, and every other rearrangement counted as non-productive. Following IMGT convention, CDR3 was defined as the stretch from the second conserved V-encoded cysteine up to the conserved J-encoded phenylalanine. The earlier analysis of some 540 of the donors excluded any sequence lacking an unambiguous match to a single V gene segment. In an earlier analysis of about 590 of the donors, a V segment was called functional when productive rearrangements were above 56.7%, and segregating when the standard deviation between donors exceeded 5%. A statistical classification framework was developed to diagnose cytomegalovirus status using the catalog of TCR beta chain sequences. A later analysis assigned V and J genes by comparing TCR nucleotide sequences with IMGT/GENE-DB human TR gene sequences. Using the TCRdist pipeline, a later analysis assigned CDR3 sequences along with most-parsimonious VDJ recombination scenarios. In a later analysis, every TCR beta chain was defined by the combination of its CDR3 amino acid sequence and its V-gene family, and reads without a unique V-gene family were dropped. In a later analysis, several hundred highly shared, low-generation-probability nucleotide sequences were removed to address suspected cross-contamination and a sequencing artifact. For each public chain, a later analysis derived a clonal expansion index from normalized ranks of inferred template counts within each repertoire. A later analysis computed generation probabilities with a VDJ recombination model fitted to out-of-frame rearrangements, and checked the results against IGoR. In a later analysis, hypergeometric tests were used to score TCR-TCR, TCR-HLA and TCR-CMV co-occurrence, with a repertoire-size bias correction applied to TCR pairs. In a later analysis, false discovery rates were estimated by permuting HLA or CMV assignments 20 times. In a later analysis, co-occurring TCRs were grouped using DBSCAN, and TCRdist sequence similarity was added for clustering within HLA-allele-positive subsets. Co-occurrence clustering excluded repertoires with fewer than 30,000 or more than 120,000 public chains, plus five with anomalous nucleotide sharing. TCRdb limited this immuneACCESS table to in-frame rearrangements with V and J called. A share of clones is missing; checked studies link under half to unresolved V genes, and the rest is unexplained. V and J calls and clone size follow that table, whereas D and trimming were derived from the DNA. The table for this sample lists 90,000 to 120,000 clones; approximately 77% of them were counted only once. The top ten constitute 12% to 15% of the sample.

The cohort comprised some 680 healthy bone marrow donors. All cohort members were sampled while nominally healthy, although unrecorded immune exposures were likely present. The donor was CMV seropositive and was included in the group of 250 to 350 seropositive cohort members. A peripheral blood sample was collected from each donor, and TCR beta sequencing was performed on peripheral blood mononuclear cells. Genomic DNA extraction from the blood cell samples was performed with the Qiagen DNeasy Blood Extraction Kit. The CDR3 numbers 17 residues from cysteine through phenylalanine. The retained sequence is limited to the CDR3, 51 bases, with the frame set at the first base. V trim: 8 bases; J trim: 3 bases; unmatched bases: 17. Taken from the germline V gene, the CDR1 and CDR2 loops are SNHLY and FYNNEI. About this clone: Its antigen is not yet known. Per-base quality was not reported, and no clone a single base away is much larger than it. The same CDR3 is also encoded by other DNA sequences in this sample.

The V and J genes are TRBV2 and TRBJ1-1; 8 central bases correspond to TRBD1. Sequenced input: PBMCs. The clonotype originates from a male donor in good health and CMV-seropositive. The base sequence is TGTGCCAGCCGAGGGGGGAGCAGGGGGCTTTGGGACACTGAAGCTTTCTTT. It encodes CASRGGSRGLWDTEAFF.